This TCR beta chain originates from a study of shared clonotypes between healthy human individuals. With 0 bases clipped from V and 0 bases from J, the junction kept 3 bases outside the gene matches. Germline V gene sequence: CDR1 SEHNR, CDR2 FQNEAQ (reference sequence). CDR3 length: 16 residues. Positive CCR7 selection of CD45RO-negative cells yielded the naive CD8 cells, and terminally differentiated effector memory CD45RA+ cells were excluded. Here immunoSEQ multiplex PCR was the method, and the copy in TCRdb shows in-frame clones only, minus some. The sample lists 1.5 million to 2.5 million clones; less than 95% were seen once. General observations from the study: Generation probabilities were higher for clonotypes shared across all four sorted-subset donors than for unshared ones. A few donors held around 5% of naive CD4 clonotypes in common. Rarefaction demonstrated incomplete sorted-subset sequencing despite large depth.

Regarding this clone: What it binds is not known.

This receptor was identified in a man aged 18 to 35 in good health. Sequencing was performed on naive CD8+ T cells sorted from blood. V is TRBV7-9 and J is TRBJ2-3, with 7 bases that match TRBD1. The CDR3 nucleotides read TGTGCCAGCAGCTTAGCAGAGACAGGGAGCACAGATACGCAGTATTTT. Its translation: CASSLAETGSTDTQYF.